The TCR beta chain described here comes from a study of T cells in women clearing cervical HPV infection. This CDR3 has 12 amino acids. V dropped 0 bases and J dropped 8 bases, with 5 bases sitting between them. From germline, CDR1 is SGHAT and CDR2 FQNNGV. Notes on this clone: The read terminates 3 residues before the CDR3 end, so the remaining end is supplied by the germline J gene.

The assay was immunoSEQ multiplex PCR, and TCRdb's table has in-frame clones only and misses some. There are some 46,000 clones in the sample, with under 40% held by the top ten. J is TRBJ2-1 and V is TRBV11-2, with D uncertain. Sequenced: blood buffy coat. The clonotype originates from a woman between 18 and 75 years old with a cervical HPV16 infection that either progressed to CIN3+ or cleared (not recorded which). The sequenced part of the CDR3 DNA is TGTGCCAGCAGCTTAGATATCCATGAG. Its translation: CASSLDIHE. The whole CDR3 sequence is CASSLDIHEQFF. The variable domain in full, completed from reference TRBV11-2 and TRBJ2-1, reads EAGVAQSPRYKIIEKRQSVAFWCNPISGHATLYWYQQILGQGPKLLIQFQNNGVVDDSQLPKDRFSAERLKGVDSTLKIQPAKLEDSAVYLCASSLDIHEQFFGPGTRLTVL.